This T cell receptor (beta chain) was captured by sequencing in a study of blood T cell repertoires in COVID-19. Overall study context: T cells, B-cell-depleted T cells, or PBMCs provided the cDNA or gDNA that served as material.

With V trimmed by 6 bases and J by 4 bases, 1 base remained unmatched. There are 13 residues in the CDR3. Study processing details: Reference gene primer amplification gave nucleated cell count estimates. Sequencing was performed with immunoSEQ multiplex PCR; in TCRdb, only in-frame clones are kept and a portion is missing. That table furnishes V, J and clone size, whereas the DNA furnished D and trimming. The table shows 95,000 or so clones, with 86% occurring only once. The sequence came from a man aged 80 or over with active or convalescent COVID-19. This chain connects TRBV12-3 or TRBV12-4 to TRBJ1-3, with TRBD1 identical over 9 bases. The specimen was peripheral blood. The DNA for the CDR3 is TGTGCCAGCAGACAGGGGGCCGGAAACACCATATATTTT. It codes for CASRQGAGNTIYF.